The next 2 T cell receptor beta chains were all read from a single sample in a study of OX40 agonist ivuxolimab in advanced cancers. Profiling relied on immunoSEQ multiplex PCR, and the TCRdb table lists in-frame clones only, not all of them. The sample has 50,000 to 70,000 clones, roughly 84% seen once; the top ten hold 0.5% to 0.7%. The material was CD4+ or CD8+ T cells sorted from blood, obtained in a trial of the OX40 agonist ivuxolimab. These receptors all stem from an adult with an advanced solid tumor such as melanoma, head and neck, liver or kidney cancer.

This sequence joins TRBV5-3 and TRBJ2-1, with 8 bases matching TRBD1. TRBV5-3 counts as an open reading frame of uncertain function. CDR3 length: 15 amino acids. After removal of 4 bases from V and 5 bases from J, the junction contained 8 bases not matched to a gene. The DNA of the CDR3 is TGTGCCAGAAGCGATCCGGGACAGGACGACAATGAGCAGTTCTTC. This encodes CARSDPGQDDNEQFF.

The CDR3: CATSKSAGEGIETQYF. In DNA form, the CDR3 reads TGTGCCACTTCAAAGAGTGCTGGCGAGGGAATAGAGACCCAGTACTTC. The J gene is TRBJ2-5, the V gene TRBV15; D is perhaps TRBD2 (5 bases). The germline CDR1 and CDR2 sequences are LNHNV and YYDKDF (reference sequence). This CDR3 contains 16 residues. Trimming shortened V by 9 bases and J by 4 bases, and 24 bases separated the two germline ends.